These T cell receptor beta chains were read from a single sample in a study of metastatic and nonmetastatic thyroid tumors. TCRdb reprocessed the PCR reads via MiXCR. Here the sample spans thousands of clones, about two fifths being singletons. Sequenced input: tumor tissue. These receptors originate from a female donor with papillary thyroid cancer or a benign thyroid nodule (not recorded which). Some clones in this sample may be carry-over from other donors' samples. CDR3s leave out the opening cysteine and the closing phenylalanine or tryptophan.

j_call v_call cdr3_aa
TRBJ2-1 TRBV11-2 ASSLDIGPSLNEQF
TRBJ1-3 TRBV6-1 ASMGQGVTGNTIY
TRBJ2-3 TRBV11-2 ASSLDRGLTGERSTDTQY
TRBJ2-1 TRBV18 ASSPPRLAAYEQF
TRBJ1-1 TRBV12-3/TRBV12-4 ASSLMGGTEAF
TRBJ1-5 TRBV7-8 ASSLATGSDQPQH
TRBJ1-4 TRBV27 ASSSPGSVEKLF
TRBJ2-1 TRBV11-2 ASSSRTYSSYNEQF
TRBJ1-1 TRBV27 ASFRSFTEAF
TRBJ2-1 TRBV12-3/TRBV12-4 ASSRSGRDDNEQF
TRBJ2-3 TRBV30 AWSAPGTSGLDTQY
TRBJ2-6 TRBV5-6 ASSWMWTVTYGANVLT
TRBJ2-2 TRBV9 ASSEGLAGEISGELF
TRBJ2-7 TRBV18 ASSLGDEQY
TRBJ2-7 TRBV9 ASSRGLGLSYEQY
TRBJ2-2 TRBV19 ASGPPGQWTWELF
TRBJ1-2 TRBV2 ASRRDWGGTGT
TRBJ2-1 TRBV18 ASSLMGAPDNEQF
TRBJ1-1 TRBV11-2 ASSQTGGYTEAF
TRBJ2-3 TRBV9 ASSSSGTGFPTQY
TRBJ1-1 TRBV7-2 ASSRSVDTEAF
TRBJ2-1 TRBV9 ASSVDTSGRGNNEQF
TRBJ2-7 TRBV28 ASTTGLSSYEQY
TRBJ2-3 TRBV11-2 ASSSLGTSGSWPDTQY
TRBJ2-5 TRBV20-1 SARMLVGTLVRETQY
TRBJ2-7 TRBV6-2/TRBV6-3 ASSGSGTSGSYEQY
TRBJ1-1 TRBV6-1 ASSTRARTEAF
TRBJ2-7 TRBV20-1 SARFASGRYEQY
TRBJ2-7 TRBV24-1 ATSDSASGGSEQY
TRBJ2-7 TRBV11-2 ASSLDQGAGVLIPYEQY
TRBJ2-7 TRBV28 ASTPGPLSGSNEQY
TRBJ2-7 TRBV6-5 ASSYTEADRENEQY
TRBJ2-5 TRBV3-1 ASSHNLAGPETQY
TRBJ1-5 TRBV10-3 AISGGQTQH
TRBJ1-2 TRBV11-2 ASSLRQGAMRGYT
TRBJ2-7 TRBV6-1 ASRQGAHYYEQY
TRBJ2-1 TRBV3-1 ASSQDPSGFNEQF
TRBJ2-7 TRBV5-1 ASSWSPTGEQY
TRBJ1-4 TRBV9 ASSNTGLGDEKLF
TRBJ1-2 TRBV7-2 ASSSVASGRSGYT
TRBJ2-2 TRBV6-1 ASPRASPTVELF
TRBJ1-2 TRBV28 ASSSDRGIRGYT
TRBJ1-2 TRBV30 ALGQGGGYGYT
TRBJ2-7 TRBV12-3/TRBV12-4 ASNRVVLSEQY
TRBJ1-1 TRBV12-3/TRBV12-4 ASSGQGAGTEAF
TRBJ2-2 TRBV6-1 ASIGLVGPNTGELF
TRBJ2-7 TRBV12-3/TRBV12-4 ASSLGGSYEQY
TRBJ1-2 TRBV30 AETGGDGYT
TRBJ2-5 TRBV3-1 ASSQNTRGLGTQY
TRBJ2-3 TRBV20-1 SARGTSDIGADTQY
TRBJ2-2 TRBV5-1 ASSISRTGELF
TRBJ2-7 TRBV5-1 ASSLPQTGGDGEQY
TRBJ2-7 TRBV27 ASSPRTGAPHYEQY
TRBJ2-5 TRBV6-2/TRBV6-3 ASAIAGGYQETQY
TRBJ2-7 TRBV5-1 ASSSGPGLGTYEQY
TRBJ1-1 TRBV20-1 SARDGTSLNTEAF